These 32 T cell receptor beta chains came from one sample sequenced in a study of beta chain features in type 1 diabetes. The isolated RNA, all of it, was reverse transcribed, so expressed TCRB transcripts were what got sequenced. The assay was immunoSEQ multiplex PCR, and TCRdb's table has in-frame clones only and misses some. Among some 150,000 clones listed, 11% were seen once. Sequenced material: central memory CD4+ T cells from blood. These receptors all come from a man between 18 and 29 years old in good health.

The sample holds a few counts of this clone. The CDR3 sequence: CASSAGISGNTIYF. Here the CDR3 DNA reads TGTGCCAGCAGCGCGGGGATCTCTGGAAACACCATATATTTT. V is TRBV11-2 and J is TRBJ1-3, with D hard to call. The CDR3 runs to 14 residues. Germline lookup yields CDR1 SGHAT and CDR2 FQNNGV. The germline V and J ends were trimmed by 5 bases and 0 bases, with 8 bases remaining between them.

For the CDR3, the DNA is TGTGCCAGCAGCCAAGCCCGGGGGGCGACCGGGGAGCTGTTTTTT. Its translation is CASSQARGATGELFF. V gene TRBV14 combines with J gene TRBJ2-2; tentative D call: TRBD2 (7 bases). The V gene lost 1 base and the J gene lost 5 bases, with 11 bases spanning the gap. Germline CDR1 reads SGHDN; CDR2 reads FVKESK. CDR3 length: 15 residues.

Only a few counts were recorded for this clone. The chain employs TRBV4-2 and TRBJ2-3; TRBD1 aligns across 7 bases. The CDR3 sequence is 18 residues long. CDR1 and CDR2 from the germline V gene are LGHNA and YNFKEQ. V gave up 0 bases and J gave up 1 base; unmatched junction bases: 10. The CDR3 DNA reads TGTGCCAGCAGCCAAGATCGACAGGGCGGTGCCCGCACAGATACGCAGTATTTT. This sequence encodes CASSQDRQGGARTDTQYF.

Only a few counts were recorded for this clone. The gene calls are TRBV27 and TRBJ2-2; tentative D call: TRBD1 (5 bases). The V end was cut by 3 bases, the J end by 6 bases, with 5 bases between. The CDR3 extends over 12 amino acids. Germline CDR1 is MNHEY and CDR2 is SMNVEV (reference sequence). CDR3: CASSLGPGELFF. Here the CDR3 DNA reads TGTGCCAGCAGTTTGGGGCCCGGGGAGCTGTTTTTT.

The genes are TRBV7-9 and TRBJ1-6; D is perhaps TRBD1 (5 bases). With 7 bases removed from V and 9 bases from J, the gap between germline ends came to 16 bases. The CDR3 spans 14 residues. CDR1 is SEHNR and CDR2 is FQNEAQ in the germline V gene (reference sequence). DNA of the CDR3: TGTGCCAGCACCATGGGGAGGGGACGTTCACCCCTCCACTTT. Translating it yields CASTMGRGRSPLHF.

This clone was recorded a few times. The chain joins TRBV9 to TRBJ1-1; no firm D call. The CDR3 length is 16 residues. CDR1 and CDR2 from the germline V gene are SGDLS and YYNGEE. V was shortened by 0 bases and J by 1 base, with 13 bases between the two germline ends. For the CDR3, the DNA is TGTGCCAGCAGCGTAGCTTCCCATACGGGGAACACTGAAGCTTTCTTT. Translation gives CASSVASHTGNTEAFF. Looking up the rest from reference TRBV9 and TRBJ1-1 gives the full variable domain: DSGVTQTPKHLITATGQRVTLRCSPRSGDLSVYWYQQSLDQGLQFLIQYYNGEERAKGNILERFSAQQFPDLHSELNLSSLELGDSALYFCASSVASHTGNTEAFFGQGTRLTVV.

This clone was found a few times. V and J are TRBV5-4 and TRBJ1-4, with TRBD1 matching over 8 bases. V was clipped by 4 bases and J by 7 bases; unmatched bases: 12. Germline CDR1 SGHNT, CDR2 YYREEE (reference sequence). There are 16 residues in the CDR3. The CDR3 sequence: CASSMDDRGVAEKLFF. In DNA, the CDR3 is TGTGCCAGCAGCATGGATGACAGGGGCGTTGCTGAAAAACTGTTTTTT. Full variable domain (remainder filled in from reference TRBV5-4 and TRBJ1-4): ETGVTQSPTHLIKTRGQQVTLRCSSQSGHNTVSWYQQALGQGPQFIFQYYREEENGRGNFPPRFSGLQFPNYSSELNVNALELDDSALYLCASSMDDRGVAEKLFFGSGTQLSVL.

The gene calls are TRBV2 and TRBJ1-2, with D unclear. Trimming stripped 6 bases from V and 2 bases from J, with 4 bases between. CDR3 length equals 11 residues. Germline-derived CDR1 and CDR2 are SNHLY and FYNNEI. The CDR3: CASSENYGYTF. CDR3 bases: TGTGCCAGCAGCGAAAACTATGGCTACACCTTC.

This clone was observed a few times. V usage is TRBV11-2 and J usage is TRBJ2-5; the D gene could be TRBD1 or TRBD2 (6 bases each). CDR3 length: 16 residues. CDR1 is SGHAT and CDR2 is FQNNGV in the germline V gene. V was trimmed by 1 base and J by 0 bases, leaving 12 bases between them. The chain's CDR3 is CASSLGGGWDQETQYF. DNA of the CDR3: TGTGCCAGCAGCTTAGGAGGGGGGTGGGACCAAGAGACCCAGTACTTC.

V and J are TRBV29-1 and TRBJ2-7; D gene unclear. CDR3 length equals 12 residues. The V gene lost 4 bases and the J gene lost 4 bases, with 11 bases spanning the gap. CDR1 SQVTM and CDR2 ANQGSEA come from the germline V gene. CDR3 sequence reads: CSVALVKYEQYF. The CDR3 nucleotides read TGCAGCGTTGCATTGGTAAAGTACGAGCAGTACTTC.

The chain is built from TRBV29-1 and TRBJ2-1; D is ambiguous. CDR1 SQVTM and CDR2 ANQGSEA come from the germline V gene. Trimming stripped 0 bases from V and 9 bases from J, with 9 bases between. The CDR3 runs to 12 residues. As DNA, the CDR3 is TGCAGCGTTGAAGATCTGGCTAGTGAGCAGTTCTTC. Residues: CSVEDLASEQFF.

Written as DNA, the CDR3 is TGTGCCAGCAGTTACTCCCCGCAGGGAACTGGCCACGAGCAGTACTTC. Its translation is CASSYSPQGTGHEQYF. The J gene is TRBJ2-7, the V gene TRBV6-6; D might be TRBD1 (5 bases). Germline V CDR1 and CDR2: MNHNY, SVGAGI (reference sequence). Trimming took 0 bases from V and 5 from J, leaving 17 bases between them. The CDR3 runs 16 residues.

This clone has only a few counts. The chain couples TRBV9 to TRBJ2-1; 12 bases are a match to TRBD1. Germline lookup yields CDR1 SGDLS and CDR2 YYNGEE. J lost 6 bases, V lost 2 bases, and 6 bases had no gene match. CDR3 length equals 16 residues. The CDR3 loop is CASSVSGQGATNEQFF. DNA for the CDR3: TGTGCCAGCAGCGTTTCGGGACAGGGGGCGACCAATGAGCAGTTCTTC.

This clone has only a few counts. V gene TRBV30 combines with J gene TRBJ1-5; D is ambiguous. The germline V gene has CDR1 GTSNPN and CDR2 SVGIG (reference sequence). This CDR3 is 14 amino acids long. V was cut by 0 bases and J by 9 bases, with 15 bases left in between. CDR3 sequence (DNA): TGTGCCTGGAGTGTAAATACGGGGATCGGGCCCCAGCATTTT. Its translation is CAWSVNTGIGPQHF.

The chain recombines TRBV9 with TRBJ2-2, with a weak D call TRBD2 (5 bases). The CDR3 sequence is 16 residues long. V shed 4 bases and J shed 2 bases, with 15 bases lying between them. Germline-derived CDR1 and CDR2 are SGDLS and YYNGEE. CDR3 protein: CASSKSRTANTGELFF. CDR3 bases: TGTGCCAGCAGCAAAAGCCGGACTGCCAACACCGGGGAGCTGTTTTTT.

The chain employs TRBV25-1 and TRBJ1-2, with no clear D. CDR1 is MGHDK and CDR2 is SYGVNS in the germline V gene. The CDR3 is 15 residues long. Trimming left V 2 bases short and J 4 bases short, with 14 bases between. CDR3 residues: CASSENRVDGYGYTF. DNA for the CDR3: TGTGCCAGCAGTGAAAATCGCGTGGACGGCTATGGCTACACCTTC.

This sequence joins TRBV28 and TRBJ2-2, with D unresolved. With 1 base removed from V and 8 bases from J, the gap between germline ends came to 5 bases. Germline-derived CDR1 and CDR2 are MDHEN and SYDVKM. The CDR3 consists of 12 residues. The CDR3 DNA reads TGTGCCAGCAGTTTATTTGCTGGGGAGCTGTTTTTT. As protein: CASSLFAGELFF.

This clone was found many times. The V call is TRBV30, the J call TRBJ1-5, with unresolved D. CDR1 and CDR2 (germline): GTSNPN, SVGIG (reference sequence). This CDR3 comprises 15 residues. Trimming stripped 3 bases from V and 7 bases from J, with 19 bases between. The CDR3: CAWRPTGQSGQPQHF. The CDR3 DNA reads as TGTGCCTGGAGACCTACCGGGCAATCCGGGCAGCCCCAGCATTTT.

This chain connects TRBV28 to TRBJ2-5; D unresolved. V was shortened by 3 bases and J by 0 bases, with 8 bases between the two germline ends. The germline V gene encodes CDR1 MDHEN and CDR2 SYDVKM. This CDR3 is built from 14 residues. The CDR3 sequence: CASSFNQDQETQYF. DNA of the CDR3: TGTGCCAGCAGTTTCAATCAGGACCAAGAGACCCAGTACTTC.

The rearrangement joins TRBV9 to TRBJ2-5; D is possibly TRBD1 (6 bases). Trimming pared 0 bases from V and 4 bases from J, leaving 10 bases between. CDR1 SGDLS and CDR2 YYNGEE come from the germline V gene. The CDR3 totals 14 residues. For the CDR3, the DNA is TGTGCCAGCAGCGTAGCACCAGGGGCAGAGACCCAGTACTTC. Amino acid sequence: CASSVAPGAETQYF.

The table lists this clone with a few counts. The V call is TRBV25-1, the J call TRBJ1-6, with 8 bases that match TRBD1. Germline V lookup: CDR1 MGHDK, CDR2 SYGVNS. J lost 11 bases, V lost 4 bases, and 10 bases had no gene match. The CDR3 contains 15 residues. CDR3 loop: CASSGTGTGGPPLHF. The CDR3 nucleotides read TGTGCCAGCAGTGGGACGGGGACAGGAGGGCCACCCCTCCACTTT.

The CDR3 DNA is TGTGCCAGCAGCTTAGGGACAGCCATCACAGATACGCAGTATTTT. This encodes CASSLGTAITDTQYF. This sequence joins TRBV7-2 and TRBJ2-3; D possibly corresponds to TRBD1 (6 bases). Germline CDR1 and CDR2: SGHTA and FQGNSA. The CDR3 consists of 15 residues. Trimming removed 1 base at V and 2 bases at J, with 10 bases between.

This clone has just a few counts. Within the sample, other DNA sequences also encode this same CDR3. V gene TRBV2 combines with J gene TRBJ2-5, with D unclear. This CDR3 is 12 amino acids long. Trimming pared 5 bases from V and 5 bases from J, leaving 9 bases between. Germline V gives CDR1 SNHLY, CDR2 FYNNEI. CDR3 residues: CASSQEQETQYF. The CDR3 coding sequence is TGTGCCAGCAGTCAGGAACAGGAGACCCAGTACTTC.

There are a few counts of this clone. The chain joins TRBV7-9 to TRBJ1-6; D unresolved. The CDR3 loop spans 13 amino acids. CDR1 is SEHNR, CDR2 FQNEAQ, per germline (reference sequence). Trimming pared 6 bases from V and 14 bases from J, leaving 17 bases between. The DNA for the CDR3 is TGTGCCAGCAGTCCCGGGCCGGAGAGGACCCTCCACTTT. Its translation is CASSPGPERTLHF. Based on the CDR3 plus reference TRBV7-9 and TRBJ1-6, the full variable domain is DTGVSQNPRHKITKRGQNVTFRCDPISEHNRLYWYRQTLGQGPEFLTYFQNEAQLEKSRLLSDRFSAERPKGSFSTLEIQRTEQGDSAMYLCASSPGPERTLHFGNGTRLTVT.

This clone has only a few counts. The rearrangement joins TRBV9 to TRBJ2-1, with unresolved D. The CDR3 extends over 13 amino acids. Trimming removed 3 bases at V and 4 bases at J, with 8 bases between. Germline CDR1 SGDLS, CDR2 YYNGEE. In DNA, the CDR3 is TGTGCCAGCAGCGGGATGGGGTACAATGAGCAGTTCTTC. Protein product: CASSGMGYNEQFF.

This clone has at least ten counts. The chain couples TRBV10-3 to TRBJ2-7; 8 positions match TRBD1. Germline V CDR1 and CDR2: ENHRY, SYGVKD. The V gene end was trimmed by 6 bases and the J gene end by 5 bases; junction bases not matched to a gene: 12. The CDR3 is 15 residues long. The CDR3 DNA is TGTGCCATCAGCGACGCAGGGGACAGGAAACACGAGCAGTACTTC. It encodes CAISDAGDRKHEQYF.

This clone was seen more than once but under ten times. V and J are TRBV7-8 and TRBJ2-3, with 7 bases fitting TRBD1. J gave up 2 bases and V 5 bases, and 4 bases lay outside the gene matches. CDR3 length equals 14 residues. The germline gives CDR1 SGHVS, CDR2 FQNEAQ. The CDR3 DNA reads TGTGCCAGCAGCACCAGGGGGATCACAGATACGCAGTATTTT. Translating gives CASSTRGITDTQYF.

This clone was counted between two and nine times. This chain links TRBV7-9 with TRBJ1-5; TRBD1 might be the D (6 bases). Looked up from germline, CDR1 is SEHNR and CDR2 is FQNEAQ (reference sequence). This CDR3 has 13 amino acids. V was pared by 2 bases and J by 6 bases, with 8 bases between. CDR3: CASSLTGPQPQHF. The DNA of the CDR3 is TGTGCCAGCAGCTTAACAGGGCCTCAGCCCCAGCATTTT.

This clone was counted a few times. The chain carries TRBV5-4 and TRBJ2-7; a possible D gene is TRBD1 (5 bases). Between the trimmed V and J ends, which lost 4 bases and 5 bases, there was a span of 19 bases. Germline CDR1 reads SGHNT; CDR2 reads YYREEE (reference sequence). The CDR3 has 15 residues. The CDR3 reads CASSRQGNLFHEQYF. The DNA for the CDR3 is TGTGCCAGCAGCCGTCAGGGAAATTTATTCCACGAGCAGTACTTC.

This clone was observed a few times. The chain links TRBV20-1 to TRBJ2-7; D not resolved. Germline V gene lookup returns CDR1 DFQATT and CDR2 SNEGSKA (reference sequence). This CDR3 comprises 11 residues. Trimming removed 7 bases from V and 5 bases from J, with 12 bases in between. CDR3 sequence: CSGQDTNEQYF. The CDR3 DNA is TGCAGTGGGCAGGATACCAACGAGCAGTACTTC.

The chain recombines TRBV14 with TRBJ2-3, with TRBD1 identical over 8 bases. V shed 3 bases and J 4 bases; nucleotides not matched to a gene: 6. CDR1 is SGHDN, CDR2 FVKESK, per germline. This CDR3 has 15 amino acids. The CDR3 DNA is TGTGCCAGCAGCCAGGTCAGGGGGCGCGCAGATACGCAGTATTTT. Translation: CASSQVRGRADTQYF. The full variable domain, its missing parts supplied by reference TRBV14 and TRBJ2-3, is EAGVTQFPSHSVIEKGQTVTLRCDPISGHDNLYWYRRVMGKEIKFLLHFVKESKQDESGMPNNRFLAERTGGTYSTLKVQPAELEDSGVYFCASSQVRGRADTQYFGPGTRLTVL.

V and J are TRBV7-6 and TRBJ2-7; 7 bases are a match to TRBD1. The V and J ends lost 3 bases and 4 bases, in that order; junction bases with no gene match: 3. The CDR3 is 13 amino acids. Germline V gene sequence: CDR1 SGHVS, CDR2 FNYEAQ. In nucleotides, the CDR3 is TGTGCCAGCAGCTTGGGACAGAAATACGAGCAGTACTTC. Protein product: CASSLGQKYEQYF.